This TCR beta chain is drawn from a study of technical replicates of blood from a handful of donors. Repertoires were generated with immunoSEQ multiplex PCR, while TCRdb's copy carries only in-frame clones and drops some. This sample has approximately 92,000 clones, with 95% found just once. Germline loops: CDR1 KGHSH, CDR2 LQKENI. Trimming took 3 bases from V and 5 from J, leaving 19 bases between them. The CDR3 runs to 16 residues. The rearrangement uses TRBV18 and TRBJ2-5; weak D call: TRBD1 (6 bases). The receptor was isolated from a human donor in good health. What was sequenced was T cells isolated from PBMCs. CDR3 loop: CASSPKQGALAETQYF. The CDR3 coding sequence is TGTGCCAGCTCACCGAAACAGGGCGCCTTAGCCGAGACCCAGTACTTC.